This TCR beta chain was identified during a study of blood T cell repertoires in COVID-19. The CDR3 length is 17 residues. CDR1 SQVTM and CDR2 ANQGSEA come from the germline V gene. Trimming took 4 bases from V and 2 from J; bases not matched to a gene: 13. TCRdb's copy holds only in-frame clones and misses some; the assay was immunoSEQ multiplex PCR. The repertoire includes over 250,000 clones, 88% of them detected once, and 2% to 2.5% sits in the top ten. Categorization into cohorts depended on clinical history that participants reported. The chain uses TRBV29-1 and TRBJ2-4; 8 bases are shared with TRBD2. The sequencing sample was made of PBMCs or T cells enriched from blood (not recorded which). This sequence was found in a woman aged 60-75 years in a cohort exposed to, infected with or recovered from COVID-19 (not recorded which). CDR3 in amino acids: CSVAPPRAGGPKNIQYF. In DNA, the CDR3 is TGCAGCGTTGCCCCGCCCCGGGCGGGAGGTCCCAAAAACATTCAGTACTTC.